These T cell receptor beta chains were read from a single sample in a study of T cell clones after liver transplantation. Assay: immunoSEQ multiplex PCR; the TCRdb copy retains only in-frame clones and omits some. The sample lists roughly 100,000 clones, under 90% occurring once. The sample in question was CD4+ T cells from blood, obtained approximately 43 months after liver transplant. These receptors all come from a human patient who received a liver transplant. Some of the T cells may derive from the graft donor. Both conserved end residues are part of each CDR3. The order of the fields is CDR3 protein, CDR3 DNA, D gene, J gene, V gene, clone size. A D gene is named only where the DNA matches it firmly. Clone size, where shown, is once, few, many, or a class for clones that have expanded.

CASSSAGTSTDTQYF,TGCGCCAGCAGTTCAGCAGGGACTAGCACAGATACGCAGTATTTT,NA,TRBJ2-3,TRBV5-1,NA
CASSSLQGEGYTF,TGTGCCAGCAGTTCCCTACAGGGAGAGGGCTACACCTTC,NA,TRBJ1-2,TRBV7-2,NA
CAWSASQRRGELFF,TGTGCCTGGAGTGCATCACAGCGGAGAGGGGAGCTGTTTTTT,NA,TRBJ2-2,TRBV30,NA
CAISETGGSGNTIYF,TGTGCCATCAGTGAGACAGGGGGCTCTGGAAACACCATATATTTT,TRBD1,TRBJ1-3,TRBV10-3,NA
CASSFVTLNTEAFF,TGTGCCAGCAGCTTCGTGACATTGAACACTGAAGCTTTCTTT,NA,TRBJ1-1,TRBV11-2,NA
CAWISFNRGNTDTQYF,TGTGCCTGGATATCTTTTAATCGAGGGAACACAGATACGCAGTATTTT,NA,TRBJ2-3,TRBV30,NA
CASSRGTGGSQPQHF,TGTGCCAGTAGTAGGGGTACGGGGGGCAGTCAGCCCCAGCATTTT,NA,TRBJ1-5,TRBV19,few
CASSAPRTGGFSTEAFF,TGTGCCAGCAGCGCACCCAGGACAGGGGGTTTCAGCACTGAAGCTTTCTTT,TRBD1,TRBJ1-1,TRBV9,NA
CASSFYLHTEAFF,TGTGCCAGCAGTTTTTATTTGCACACTGAAGCTTTCTTT,NA,TRBJ1-1,TRBV6-5,NA
CASSQISDLGGNSPLHF,TGTGCCAGCAGTCAGATATCGGACCTTGGGGGCAATTCACCCCTCCACTTT,NA,TRBJ1-6,TRBV27,NA
CASSVLPAYEQYF,TGTGCCAGCAGCGTTCTGCCAGCCTACGAGCAGTACTTC,NA,TRBJ2-7,TRBV9,NA
CASSLSAAQETQYF,TGCGCCAGCAGCTTGTCGGCAGCTCAAGAGACCCAGTACTTC,NA,TRBJ2-5,TRBV5-1,NA
CATSRDRGVNQPQHF,TGTGCCACCAGCAGGGACAGGGGGGTGAATCAGCCCCAGCATTTT,TRBD1,TRBJ1-5,TRBV15,NA
CASRTDHNEQFF,TGTGCCAGCAGGACAGACCACAATGAGCAGTTCTTC,NA,TRBJ2-1,TRBV28,NA
CASSRTSGNTDTQYF,TGTGCCAGCAGCCGGACTAGCGGAAACACAGATACGCAGTATTTT,TRBD2,TRBJ2-3,TRBV7-3,NA
CASTPRSSTDTQYF,TGCGCCAGCACCCCCCGGTCTAGCACAGATACGCAGTATTTT,NA,TRBJ2-3,TRBV5-1,NA
CASSIRGGPGVYEQYF,TGTGCCAGTAGTATCCGGGGCGGGCCGGGGGTCTACGAGCAGTACTTC,NA,TRBJ2-7,TRBV19,NA
CASSPMNSYEQYF,TGTGCCAGTAGCCCGATGAACTCCTACGAGCAGTACTTC,NA,TRBJ2-7,TRBV19,NA
CASSSGRGENQPQHF,TGTGCCAGCTCCTCTGGAAGGGGGGAAAATCAGCCCCAGCATTTT,NA,TRBJ1-5,TRBV18,NA
CASNLAGDEQFF,TGCGCCAGCAACCTAGCGGGAGATGAGCAGTTCTTC,TRBD2,TRBJ2-1,TRBV5-1,NA
CASSGTGGVGNQPQHF,TGTGCCAGCTCCGGGACAGGGGGAGTAGGCAATCAGCCCCAGCATTTT,TRBD1,TRBJ1-5,TRBV18,once
CASSLQTPGRHTQYF,TGTGCCAGCAGTTTACAGACGCCCGGACGGCATACGCAGTATTTT,NA,TRBJ2-3,TRBV27,NA
CASIRGLASGTDTQYF,TGTGCCAGCATCCGGGGTCTCGCTAGCGGGACAGATACGCAGTATTTT,TRBD2,TRBJ2-3,TRBV6-4,NA
CSARKGKEAFF,TGCAGTGCTAGAAAGGGGAAGGAAGCTTTCTTT,NA,TRBJ1-1,TRBV20-1,NA
CASSGAQTNTGELFF,TGTGCCAGCAGTGGGGCCCAAACGAACACCGGGGAGCTGTTTTTT,NA,TRBJ2-2,TRBV2,NA
CASSLTRDSNYGYTF,TGTGCCAGCAGCTTAACCCGGGACAGTAACTATGGCTACACCTTC,TRBD1,TRBJ1-2,TRBV13,once
CAWSVKETQYF,TGTGCCTGGAGTGTAAAAGAGACCCAGTACTTC,NA,TRBJ2-5,TRBV30,NA